The 14 T cell receptor beta chains presented below share a single source sample, sequenced in a study of cytomegalovirus exposure and HLA in healthy donors. Here immunoSEQ multiplex PCR was the method, and the copy in TCRdb shows in-frame clones only, minus some. The top ten hold around 10% of the sample, which has 120,000 to 150,000 clones, around 87% seen once. The material sequenced was PBMCs. These receptor sequences come from a man aged 18 to 29 in good health and CMV-seropositive.

The chain has TRBV5-8 and TRBJ1-4; the D gene is possibly TRBD1 (6 bases). The CDR3 contains 16 residues. Per germline, CDR1 SGHTS and CDR2 YDEGEE. The ends were cut back, 4 bases at V and 5 bases at J, with 18 bases in the middle. CDR3 in DNA: TGTGCCAGCAGCCCTACAGGGTGGGAGGGGAATGAAAAACTGTTTTTT. It encodes CASSPTGWEGNEKLFF.

The gene calls are TRBV5-4 and TRBJ2-3; D may be TRBD1 (5 bases). V shed 7 bases and J shed 1 base, with 13 bases lying between them. Per germline, CDR1 SGHNT and CDR2 YYREEE (reference sequence). The CDR3 loop spans 14 amino acids. CDR3 loop: CASVEKGGTDTQYF. The CDR3 DNA is TGTGCCAGCGTAGAGAAAGGGGGCACAGATACGCAGTATTTT.

V usage is TRBV5-1 and J usage is TRBJ2-1; 7 bases fit TRBD2. Germline V gene data show CDR1 as SGHRS and CDR2 as YFSETQ. Losses at the gene ends were 1 base for V and 0 bases for J; bases not matched to a gene: 13. CDR3 size: 19 residues. CDR3: CASSLRGSSGISSYNEQFF. The CDR3 DNA follows: TGCGCCAGCAGCTTGCGGGGGTCGAGCGGGATCAGCTCCTACAATGAGCAGTTCTTC.

This clone came up once. This chain joins TRBV6-1 and TRBJ1-5, with a possible D match to TRBD1 (5 bases). The CDR3 runs to 19 residues. The V gene lost 2 bases and the J gene lost 1 base, with 21 bases spanning the gap. Germline values: CDR1 MNHNS, CDR2 SASEGT. The CDR3 sequence: CASSELGDIWGGSNQPQHF. The CDR3 coding sequence is TGTGCCAGCAGTGAACTAGGCGACATTTGGGGGGGAAGCAATCAGCCCCAGCATTTT.

The J gene is TRBJ2-2, the V gene TRBV7-8, with 12 bases that match TRBD2. CDR3 length: 18 amino acids. V was pared by 5 bases and J by 3 bases, with 10 bases of the junction left unmatched. Germline CDR1 SGHVS, CDR2 FQNEAQ. The CDR3 DNA is TGTGCCAGCAGCGTAAACCCGGGACTAGCGGGCCACACCGGGGAGCTGTTTTTT. This codes for CASSVNPGLAGHTGELFF.

V usage is TRBV9 and J usage is TRBJ2-3; 13 nucleotides align to TRBD2. V gave up 4 bases and J gave up 10 bases; unmatched junction bases: 6. There are 14 residues in the CDR3. Germline V gene lookup returns CDR1 SGDLS and CDR2 YYNGEE. The CDR3 loop is CASSTGTSGNAQYF. Written as DNA, the CDR3 is TGTGCCAGCAGCACCGGGACTAGCGGGAATGCGCAGTATTTT.

This chain links TRBV5-6 with TRBJ2-5, with 15 positions matching TRBD2. The CDR3 runs 17 residues. V was clipped by 0 bases and J by 5 bases; unmatched bases: 5. The germline CDR1 and CDR2 sequences are SGHDT and YYEEEE. The CDR3 sequence is CASSLGTSGGARETQYF. The CDR3 DNA reads as TGTGCCAGCAGCTTGGGGACTAGCGGGGGGGCCCGCGAGACCCAGTACTTC.

The chain employs TRBV30 and TRBJ2-7; TRBD2 aligns across 7 bases. Germline-derived CDR1 and CDR2 are GTSNPN and SVGIG (reference sequence). There are 12 residues in the CDR3. The V and J ends lost 3 bases and 7 bases, in that order; junction bases with no gene match: 6. CDR3 nucleotides: TGTGCCTGGAGCCTCACCGGGAGGGAGCAGTACTTC. As protein: CAWSLTGREQYF.

The genes are TRBV19 and TRBJ1-2; 8 bases are shared with TRBD1. The germline V gene has CDR1 LNHDA and CDR2 SQIVND (reference sequence). The CDR3 is 15 residues long. J lost 6 bases, V lost 9 bases, and 15 bases had no gene match. CDR3 sequence (DNA): TGTGCCAGCATCGGACAGGGAGGGAGACCCGATGGCTACACCTTC. Translation: CASIGQGGRPDGYTF.

The CDR3 DNA reads as TGTGCCAGCAGTCCCCATGGAGGGTACGAGCAGTACTTC. Amino acids: CASSPHGGYEQYF. The chain joins TRBV27 to TRBJ2-7; the D gene is possibly TRBD2 (6 bases). Trimming left V 5 bases short and J 4 bases short, with 12 bases between. The CDR3 covers 13 residues. The germline V gene encodes CDR1 MNHEY and CDR2 SMNVEV (reference sequence).

V usage is TRBV7-2 and J usage is TRBJ1-5; D remains unclear. The CDR3 is 15 amino acids. Germline loops: CDR1 SGHTA, CDR2 FQGNSA. V was clipped by 3 bases and J by 2 bases, with 11 bases between them. CDR3 coding DNA: TGTGCCAGCAGCTTGGGAGGGATTCGCAATCAGCCCCAGCATTTT. This sequence encodes CASSLGGIRNQPQHF.

This clone has only one observation. The chain uses TRBV5-1 and TRBJ1-6; a weak D match, TRBD1 (5 bases). V lost 4 bases and J 5 bases, leaving 13 bases between the germline ends. The germline gives CDR1 SGHRS, CDR2 YFSETQ. The CDR3 is 15 residues long. DNA of the CDR3: TGCGCCAGCAGCCTAGGGACTACCGATAATTCACCCCTCCACTTT. It translates to CASSLGTTDNSPLHF.

The rearrangement uses TRBV6-5 and TRBJ1-4, with D uncertain. With 0 bases removed from V and 7 bases from J, the gap between germline ends came to 6 bases. Per germline, CDR1 MNHEY and CDR2 SVGAGI. The CDR3 loop spans 13 amino acids. CDR3 DNA: TGTGCCAGCAGTTACTCAGTGAGTGAAAAACTGTTTTTT. Protein: CASSYSVSEKLFF.

The chain uses TRBV27 and TRBJ2-7, with 8 bases lining up with TRBD1. This CDR3 is built from 14 residues. Germline V gives CDR1 MNHEY, CDR2 SMNVEV (reference sequence). Trimming took 2 bases from V and 1 from J; bases not matched to a gene: 1. CDR3 protein: CASSLQGASYEQYF. CDR3 bases: TGTGCCAGCAGTTTACAGGGGGCATCCTACGAGCAGTACTTC.